These 4 T cell receptor beta chains share one sample of origin, sequenced in a study of T cell responses to AZD1222 COVID-19 vaccine. Sequenced by immunoSEQ multiplex PCR; TCRdb stores in-frame clones only, minus some. This repertoire shows 120,000 or so clones, approximately 87% found once; its top ten account for about 10%. The sample in question was peripheral blood, obtained on day 0 of AZD1222 vaccination. These receptors were obtained from an adult in good health.

This chain connects TRBV27 to TRBJ1-5; D unclear. Between the trimmed V and J ends, which lost 2 bases and 6 bases, there was a span of 11 bases. The CDR3 extends over 14 amino acids. Germline values: CDR1 MNHEY, CDR2 SMNVEV (reference sequence). The CDR3 here is CASSLHASGQPQHF. The CDR3 coding sequence is TGTGCCAGCAGTTTACACGCATCGGGTCAGCCCCAGCATTTT.

V and J are TRBV7-3 and TRBJ2-7, with D tentatively TRBD1 (5 bases). CDR1 SGHTA and CDR2 FQGTGA come from the germline V gene. V shed 1 base and J shed 3 bases, with 7 bases lying between them. The length of the CDR3 is 13 residues. Here the CDR3 reads CASSLNRGYEQYF. The DNA of the CDR3 is TGTGCCAGCAGCTTAAATAGGGGCTACGAGCAGTACTTC.

The J gene is TRBJ2-1, the V gene TRBV5-8; TRBD1 might be the D (5 bases). The CDR3 is 16 amino acids. The ends were cut back, 9 bases at V and 1 base at J, with 20 bases in the middle. Germline V lookup: CDR1 SGHTS, CDR2 YDEGEE. In nucleotides, the CDR3 is TGTGCCACTCAAAGAACAGGTCTCACTTCCTACAATGAGCAGTTCTTC. Translated, it gives CATQRTGLTSYNEQFF.

This clone was counted only a few times. Here the CDR3 reads CASTSGRGDNEQFF. DNA of the CDR3: TGTGCCAGTACATCAGGCCGGGGTGACAATGAGCAGTTCTTC. The chain joins TRBV19 to TRBJ2-1; D is possibly TRBD2 (5 bases). CDR3 length: 14 residues. Deletions cut 7 bases from V and 5 bases from J, with 15 bases between. The germline gives CDR1 LNHDA, CDR2 SQIVND (reference sequence).